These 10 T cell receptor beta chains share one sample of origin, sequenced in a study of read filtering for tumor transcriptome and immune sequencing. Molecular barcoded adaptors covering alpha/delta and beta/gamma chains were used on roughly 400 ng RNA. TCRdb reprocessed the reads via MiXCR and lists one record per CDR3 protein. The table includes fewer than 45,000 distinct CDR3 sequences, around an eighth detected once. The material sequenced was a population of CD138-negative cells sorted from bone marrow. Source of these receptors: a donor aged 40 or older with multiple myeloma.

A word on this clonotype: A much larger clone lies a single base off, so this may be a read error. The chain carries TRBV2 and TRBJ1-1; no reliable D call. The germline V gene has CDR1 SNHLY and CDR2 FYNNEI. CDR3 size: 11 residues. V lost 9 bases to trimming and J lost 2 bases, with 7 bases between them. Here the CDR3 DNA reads TGTGCCAGTTTATGCAACACTGAAGCTTTCTTT. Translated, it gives CASLCNTEAFF.

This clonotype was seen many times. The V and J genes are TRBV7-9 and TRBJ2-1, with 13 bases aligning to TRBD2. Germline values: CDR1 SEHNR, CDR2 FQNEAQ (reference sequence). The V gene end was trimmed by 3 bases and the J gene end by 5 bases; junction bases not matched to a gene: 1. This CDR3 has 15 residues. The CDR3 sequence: CASSLGLAGHNEQFF. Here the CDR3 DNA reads TGTGCCAGCAGCTTGGGACTAGCGGGGCACAATGAGCAGTTCTTC.

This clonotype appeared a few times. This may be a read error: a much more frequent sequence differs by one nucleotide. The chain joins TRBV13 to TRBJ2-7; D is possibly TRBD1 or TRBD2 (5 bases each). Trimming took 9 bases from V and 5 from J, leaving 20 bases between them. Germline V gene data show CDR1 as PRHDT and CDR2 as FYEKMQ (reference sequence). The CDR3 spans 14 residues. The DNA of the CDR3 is TGTGCCAGTCAAGGGCGGAGAGGGGTGGACGAGCAGTACTTC. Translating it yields CASQGRRGVDEQYF.

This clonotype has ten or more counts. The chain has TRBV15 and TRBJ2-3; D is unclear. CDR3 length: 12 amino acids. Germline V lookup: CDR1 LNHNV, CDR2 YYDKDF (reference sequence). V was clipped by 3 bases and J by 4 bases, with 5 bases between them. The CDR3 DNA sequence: TGTGCCACCAGCAGGAAGGCAGATACGCAGTATTTT. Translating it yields CATSRKADTQYF.

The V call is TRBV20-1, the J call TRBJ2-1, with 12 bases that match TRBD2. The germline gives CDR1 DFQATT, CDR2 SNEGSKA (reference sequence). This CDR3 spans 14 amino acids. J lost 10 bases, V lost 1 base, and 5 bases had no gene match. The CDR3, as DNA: TGCAGTGCTAGAGGGACTAGCGGGACCAAAGAGCAGTTCTTC. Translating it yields CSARGTSGTKEQFF.

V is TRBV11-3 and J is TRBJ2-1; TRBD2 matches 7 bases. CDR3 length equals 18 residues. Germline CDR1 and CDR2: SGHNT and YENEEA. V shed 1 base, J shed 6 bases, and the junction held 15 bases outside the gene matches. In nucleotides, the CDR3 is TGTGCCAGCAGCTTAGGACAAGCCACTGGACTAGGTATCAATGAGCAGTTCTTC. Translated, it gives CASSLGQATGLGINEQFF.

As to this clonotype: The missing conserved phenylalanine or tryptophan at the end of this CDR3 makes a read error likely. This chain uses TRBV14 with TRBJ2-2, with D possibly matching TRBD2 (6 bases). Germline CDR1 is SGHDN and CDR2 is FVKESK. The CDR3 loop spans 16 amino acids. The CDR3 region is CASSQDGGSTTGGLFS. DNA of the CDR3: TGTGCCAGCAGCCAAGATGGGGGATCGACAACCGGGGGGCTGTTTTCT.

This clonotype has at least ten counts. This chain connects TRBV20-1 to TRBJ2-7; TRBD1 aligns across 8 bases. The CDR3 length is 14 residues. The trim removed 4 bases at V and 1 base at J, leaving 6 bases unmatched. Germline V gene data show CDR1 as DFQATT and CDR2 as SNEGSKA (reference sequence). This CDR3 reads CSAKQGAYSYEQYF. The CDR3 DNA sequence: TGCAGTGCTAAGCAGGGGGCCTATTCCTACGAGCAGTACTTC.

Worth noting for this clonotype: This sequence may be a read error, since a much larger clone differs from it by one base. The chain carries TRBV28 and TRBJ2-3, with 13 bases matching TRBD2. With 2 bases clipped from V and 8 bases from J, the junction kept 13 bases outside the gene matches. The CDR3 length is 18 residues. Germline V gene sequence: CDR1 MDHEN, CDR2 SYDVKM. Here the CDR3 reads CASSLLGTSGVTGGTQYF. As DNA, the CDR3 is TGTGCCAGCAGTTTACTCGGGACTAGCGGGGTCACAGGGGGTACGCAGTATTTT.

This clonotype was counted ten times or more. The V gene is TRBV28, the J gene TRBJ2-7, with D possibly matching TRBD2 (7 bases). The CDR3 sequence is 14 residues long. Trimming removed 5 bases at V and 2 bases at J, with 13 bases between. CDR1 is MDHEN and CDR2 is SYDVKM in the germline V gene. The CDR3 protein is CASSRGGTPYEQYF. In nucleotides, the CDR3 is TGTGCCAGCAGTAGGGGGGGTACCCCCTACGAGCAGTACTTC.